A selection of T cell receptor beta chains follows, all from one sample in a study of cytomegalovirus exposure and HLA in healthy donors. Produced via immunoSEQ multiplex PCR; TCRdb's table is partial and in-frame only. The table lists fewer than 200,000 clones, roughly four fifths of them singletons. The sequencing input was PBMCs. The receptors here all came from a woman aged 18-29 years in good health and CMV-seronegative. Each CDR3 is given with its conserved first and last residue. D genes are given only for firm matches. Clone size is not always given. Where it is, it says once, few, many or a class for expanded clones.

CDR3aa: CASSPNSGKDTEAFF
CDR3nt: TGTGCCAGCTCACCAAATAGCGGGAAGGACACTGAAGCTTTCTTT
v_gene: TRBV18
d_gene: -
abundance: -
j_gene: TRBJ1-1

CDR3aa: CASSVRDRIYEQYF
CDR3nt: TGTGCCAGCAGTGTCCGGGACAGGATCTACGAGCAGTACTTC
v_gene: TRBV5-6
d_gene: TRBD1
abundance: -
j_gene: TRBJ2-7

CDR3aa: CASSSNDRFSTDTQYF
CDR3nt: TGTGCCAGCAGCTCAAACGACAGGTTTAGCACAGATACGCAGTATTTT
v_gene: TRBV7-9
d_gene: -
abundance: -
j_gene: TRBJ2-3

CDR3aa: CASRRDSFYEQYF
CDR3nt: TGTGCCAGCAGACGGGACAGTTTCTACGAGCAGTACTTC
v_gene: TRBV6-1
d_gene: TRBD1
abundance: -
j_gene: TRBJ2-7

CDR3aa: CASSPLRGRGTGANVLTF
CDR3nt: TGTGCCAGCAGTCCCCTCCGCGGAAGGGGGACAGGGGCCAACGTCCTGACTTTC
v_gene: TRBV28
d_gene: -
abundance: -
j_gene: TRBJ2-6

CDR3aa: CASSITVSLSHEQYF
CDR3nt: TGTGCCAGCTCTATCACGGTTTCCCTCTCCCACGAGCAGTACTTC
v_gene: TRBV27
d_gene: -
abundance: -
j_gene: TRBJ2-7

CDR3aa: CASRRGTIASYEQFF
CDR3nt: TGTGCCAGCAGAAGGGGGACTATAGCGAGCTATGAGCAGTTCTTC
v_gene: TRBV27
d_gene: -
abundance: -
j_gene: TRBJ2-1

CDR3aa: CASTRSDTQYF
CDR3nt: TGTGCCAGCACGAGATCTGATACGCAGTATTTT
v_gene: TRBV6-1
d_gene: -
abundance: -
j_gene: TRBJ2-3

CDR3aa: CASSLGSGTDTQYF
CDR3nt: TGCGCCAGCAGCTTGGGGTCGGGAACAGATACGCAGTATTTT
v_gene: TRBV5-1
d_gene: -
abundance: -
j_gene: TRBJ2-3

CDR3aa: CASSFRRGSSDTQYF
CDR3nt: TGTGCCAGCAGTTTCCGCAGGGGGAGTTCAGATACGCAGTATTTT
v_gene: TRBV27
d_gene: TRBD1
abundance: few
j_gene: TRBJ2-3

CDR3aa: CASRILAQDTGELFF
CDR3nt: TGTGCCAGCCGCATTCTAGCGCAAGACACCGGGGAGCTGTTTTTT
v_gene: TRBV18
d_gene: -
abundance: -
j_gene: TRBJ2-2

CDR3aa: CASRRTMNTEAFF
CDR3nt: TGTGCCAGCAGAAGGACTATGAACACTGAAGCTTTCTTT
v_gene: TRBV2
d_gene: -
abundance: -
j_gene: TRBJ1-1

CDR3aa: CASTGGMLDEQYF
CDR3nt: TGTGCCAGTACAGGAGGGATGCTCGACGAGCAGTACTTC
v_gene: TRBV19
d_gene: -
abundance: -
j_gene: TRBJ2-7

CDR3aa: CASSLARGGGAGETQYF
CDR3nt: TGCGCCAGCAGCTTGGCCCGGGGGGGAGGAGCAGGAGAGACCCAGTACTTC
v_gene: TRBV5-1
d_gene: TRBD2
abundance: -
j_gene: TRBJ2-5

CDR3aa: CASSRTGTVSPYEQYF
CDR3nt: TGTGCCAGCAGTCGCACCGGGACAGTCTCTCCCTACGAGCAGTACTTC
v_gene: TRBV6-4
d_gene: TRBD1
abundance: -
j_gene: TRBJ2-7

CDR3aa: CASSSPTGGQGIYEQYF
CDR3nt: TGTGCCAGCAGTTCCCCCACAGGGGGACAGGGCATCTACGAGCAGTACTTC
v_gene: TRBV28
d_gene: TRBD1
abundance: -
j_gene: TRBJ2-7

CDR3aa: CASSSDRGGWNEQFF
CDR3nt: TGTGCCAGTAGTTCGGACAGGGGAGGATGGAATGAGCAGTTCTTC
v_gene: TRBV19
d_gene: TRBD1
abundance: -
j_gene: TRBJ2-1

CDR3aa: CASSIGTARRVNTEAFF
CDR3nt: TGTGCCAGCAGTATCGGGACAGCGCGCCGAGTGAACACTGAAGCTTTCTTT
v_gene: TRBV28
d_gene: TRBD1
abundance: -
j_gene: TRBJ1-1

CDR3aa: CAIMLVQSGYAGNTIYF
CDR3nt: TGTGCCATAATGTTGGTTCAATCGGGGTACGCTGGAAACACCATATATTTT
v_gene: TRBV19
d_gene: -
abundance: -
j_gene: TRBJ1-3

CDR3aa: CASSVSAYNEQFF
CDR3nt: TGTGCCAGCAGTGTTAGTGCCTACAATGAGCAGTTCTTC
v_gene: TRBV27
d_gene: -
abundance: -
j_gene: TRBJ2-1

CDR3aa: CASSPLDRGGYGYTF
CDR3nt: TGTGCCAGCAGCCCCTTGGACAGGGGAGGCTATGGCTACACCTTC
v_gene: TRBV7-9
d_gene: TRBD1
abundance: once
j_gene: TRBJ1-2

CDR3aa: CASSPERSGANVLTF
CDR3nt: TGTGCCAGCTCACCGGAGCGCTCTGGGGCCAACGTCCTGACTTTC
v_gene: TRBV18
d_gene: -
abundance: -
j_gene: TRBJ2-6

CDR3aa: CASSLIGTGGLEQYF
CDR3nt: TGTGCCAGCAGCCTCATCGGGACAGGGGGTCTTGAGCAGTACTTC
v_gene: TRBV11-1
d_gene: TRBD1
abundance: -
j_gene: TRBJ2-7

CDR3aa: CASSIGTGDMISMNTEAFF
CDR3nt: TGCGCCAGCAGCATCGGGACAGGCGACATGATTTCAATGAACACTGAAGCTTTCTTT
v_gene: TRBV5-1
d_gene: TRBD1
abundance: -
j_gene: TRBJ1-1

CDR3aa: CASSLIKGEMETYEQYF
CDR3nt: TGTGCCAGCAGTCTTATCAAGGGGGAGATGGAAACCTACGAGCAGTACTTC
v_gene: TRBV28
d_gene: -
abundance: -
j_gene: TRBJ2-7

CDR3aa: CASSFSGQGKNEQYF
CDR3nt: TGTGCCAGCAGTTTCTCTGGACAGGGTAAGAACGAGCAGTACTTC
v_gene: TRBV6-6
d_gene: TRBD1
abundance: once
j_gene: TRBJ2-7

CDR3aa: CASTYRRGAFTDTQYF
CDR3nt: TGTGCCAGCACCTATCGGCGGGGGGCTTTCACAGATACGCAGTATTTT
v_gene: TRBV5-6
d_gene: TRBD2
abundance: -
j_gene: TRBJ2-3

CDR3aa: CASSLSEFEGYTF
CDR3nt: TGCGCCAGCAGCTTGTCCGAATTCGAGGGCTACACCTTC
v_gene: TRBV5-1
d_gene: -
abundance: -
j_gene: TRBJ1-2

CDR3aa: CASSLPPDFVYEQYF
CDR3nt: TGTGCCAGCAGCTTACCCCCAGATTTCGTGTACGAGCAGTACTTC
v_gene: TRBV7-8
d_gene: -
abundance: -
j_gene: TRBJ2-7

CDR3aa: CASNNRGGGNTIYF
CDR3nt: TGTGCCAGCAACAACAGGGGTGGTGGAAACACCATATATTTT
v_gene: TRBV11-2
d_gene: TRBD1
abundance: -
j_gene: TRBJ1-3

CDR3aa: CASSLVLQGYTEAFF
CDR3nt: TGTGCCAGCAGCTTAGTGTTACAGGGATACACTGAAGCTTTCTTT
v_gene: TRBV5-5
d_gene: -
abundance: -
j_gene: TRBJ1-1